Each of the 14 T cell receptor beta chains below was sequenced from the same sample in a study of blood T cell repertoires in COVID-19. Assay: immunoSEQ multiplex PCR; the TCRdb copy retains only in-frame clones and omits some. The sample consists of some 190,000 clones, 70% to 90% of them appearing once. The specimen was peripheral blood. Receptor source: a woman of 80 years or more with acute or convalescent COVID-19.

V gene TRBV6-5 combines with J gene TRBJ2-7; 7 nucleotides agree with TRBD1. Trimming at V came to 6 bases and at J to 2 bases, leaving 10 bases not matched to a gene. This CDR3 is built from 15 residues. CDR1 MNHEY and CDR2 SVGAGI come from the germline V gene. CDR3 sequence: CASSSWDSWPYEQYF. CDR3 nucleotide sequence: TGTGCCAGCAGCTCATGGGACAGCTGGCCCTACGAGCAGTACTTC.

The CDR3: CAWIRLVGTDTQYF. The CDR3 coding sequence is TGTGCCTGGATTAGACTAGTCGGCACAGATACGCAGTATTTT. The chain carries TRBV30 and TRBJ2-3; a weak D match, TRBD2 (6 bases). V was shortened by 4 bases and J by 1 base, with 12 bases between the two germline ends. Per germline, CDR1 GTSNPN and CDR2 SVGIG (reference sequence). This CDR3 contains 14 residues.

The rearrangement uses TRBV2 and TRBJ1-5; a possible D gene is TRBD1 (5 bases). The CDR3 extends over 12 amino acids. V shed 4 bases and J shed 5 bases, with 6 bases lying between them. CDR1 is SNHLY and CDR2 is FYNNEI in the germline V gene. CDR3: CASSGQYQPQHF. The DNA for the CDR3 is TGTGCCAGCAGTGGACAGTATCAGCCCCAGCATTTT. Full variable domain (missing parts from reference TRBV2 and TRBJ1-5): EPEVTQTPSHQVTQMGQEVILRCVPISNHLYFYWYRQILGQKVEFLVSFYNNEISEKSEIFDDQFSVERPDGSNFTLKIRSTKLEDSAMYFCASSGQYQPQHFGDGTRLSIL.

The chain employs TRBV18 and TRBJ2-2; D not certain. The germline V and J ends were trimmed by 3 bases and 0 bases, with 17 bases remaining between them. The CDR3 spans 18 residues. CDR1 is KGHSH, CDR2 LQKENI, per germline. CDR3 sequence reads: CASSPTAISSANTGELFF. The CDR3 region has the DNA TGTGCCAGCTCACCCACTGCGATTAGTTCTGCGAACACCGGGGAGCTGTTTTTT.

The rearrangement links TRBV7-2 to TRBJ2-3, with D perhaps TRBD2 (6 bases). The V end lost 2 bases, the J end lost 3 bases, and 12 bases lay between the germline ends. Germline V gene lookup returns CDR1 SGHTA and CDR2 FQGNSA. The CDR3 covers 15 residues. The CDR3 DNA reads TGTGCCAGCAGCTTAAACCGGGAGCGGACAGATACGCAGTATTTT. Translated: CASSLNRERTDTQYF.

V gene TRBV19 combines with J gene TRBJ1-2; tentative D call: TRBD1 (5 bases). The V end lost 4 bases, the J end lost 6 bases, and 12 bases lay between the germline ends. Germline CDR1 and CDR2: LNHDA and SQIVND (reference sequence). This CDR3 has 13 residues. The CDR3 sequence: CASSRQGEDGYTF. For the CDR3, the DNA is TGTGCCAGTAGTAGGCAGGGCGAGGATGGCTACACCTTC.

This clone was detected a few times. J is TRBJ1-6 and V is TRBV7-6; 8 bases fit TRBD1. V was pared by 4 bases and J by 8 bases, with 4 bases of the junction left unmatched. The CDR3 spans 14 residues. Looked up from germline, CDR1 is SGHVS and CDR2 is FNYEAQ. Written as DNA, the CDR3 is TGTGCCAGCAGCTGGACAGGGTTTGATTCACCCCTCCACTTT. Residues: CASSWTGFDSPLHF.

The chain links TRBV6-6 to TRBJ2-1, with TRBD2 matching over 11 bases. This CDR3 comprises 13 residues. CDR1 is MNHNY, CDR2 SVGAGI, per germline (reference sequence). CDR3 protein: CAVAGGPYNEQFF. Written as DNA, the CDR3 is TGTGCTGTAGCGGGAGGGCCCTACAATGAGCAGTTCTTC.

The chain employs TRBV6-6 and TRBJ2-5; 8 nucleotides align to TRBD2. The CDR3 loop spans 13 amino acids. CDR1 MNHNY and CDR2 SVGAGI come from the germline V gene (reference sequence). The J segment lost 5 bases and the V segment lost 7 bases, leaving 6 bases of the junction unmatched. CDR3 protein: CASTNSGKETQYF. For the CDR3, the DNA is TGTGCCAGCACCAATAGCGGGAAGGAGACCCAGTACTTC.

The gene calls are TRBV7-9 and TRBJ1-6, with 7 bases fitting TRBD1. The germline V gene has CDR1 SEHNR and CDR2 FQNEAQ (reference sequence). Trimming removed 7 bases from V and 8 bases from J; junction bases left unmatched: 11. This CDR3 comprises 15 residues. CDR3 sequence reads: CASNLAGDSYSPLHF. CDR3 in DNA: TGTGCCAGCAACCTCGCAGGGGACAGTTATTCACCCCTCCACTTT.

The chain uses TRBV5-1 and TRBJ1-5, with TRBD1 matching 9 bases. The CDR3 covers 16 residues. The germline V gene has CDR1 SGHRS and CDR2 YFSETQ. Trimming cost V 4 bases and J 7 bases; bases outside gene matches: 12. CDR3 nucleotides: TGCGCCAGCAGCCCCGGGGACAGGGAAGGGAGCCAGCCCCAGCATTTT. It yields the protein CASSPGDREGSQPQHF.

V gene TRBV4-1 combines with J gene TRBJ2-5, with 7 bases that match TRBD2. The V gene end was trimmed by 1 base and the J gene end by 1 base; junction bases not matched to a gene: 3. The CDR3 length is 15 residues. CDR1 is MGHRA, CDR2 YSYEKL, per germline. CDR3 sequence (DNA): TGCGCCAGCAGCCAAGGGCCTAGCGGCCAAGAGACCCAGTACTTC. Its translation is CASSQGPSGQETQYF.

The chain is built from TRBV7-2 and TRBJ2-1, with a weak D call TRBD2 (5 bases). V dropped 9 bases and J dropped 5 bases, with 14 bases sitting between them. The V gene's germline CDR1 is SGHTA and CDR2 FQGNSA. This CDR3 region has 13 residues. The CDR3 reads CASLQRMNNEQFF. The CDR3, as DNA: TGTGCCAGTCTTCAGCGGATGAACAATGAGCAGTTCTTC.

This chain links TRBV7-3 with TRBJ2-1, with D maybe TRBD1 (5 bases). The germline CDR1 and CDR2 sequences are SGHTA and FQGTGA. This CDR3 has 15 residues. Trimming cost V 2 bases and J 6 bases, with 14 bases left between them. The CDR3 nucleotides are TGTGCCAGCAGCTTAGATGGCCTTAGGGGCAATGAGCAGTTCTTC. Its translation is CASSLDGLRGNEQFF.